These 27 T cell receptor beta chains were sequenced from one sample in a study of PD-1 blockade in classical Hodgkin lymphoma (dated by TCRdb to about 2020). The protocol used for the library was the immunoSEQ multiplex PCR assay. TCRdb's version of the immuneACCESS table is confined to in-frame rearrangements and falls short of the full clone set. An unresolved V gene accounts for under half of the shortfall where checked; the remainder is of unknown origin. Counted in this sample were roughly 14,000 clones; around 84% of them appeared once. Roughly 0.88% of the sample is held by the ten biggest clonotypes. Explained via the paper, the time point label denotes: newly diagnosed, previously untreated cHL patient sample. Magnetic negative selection with a Miltenyi CD4+ T cell isolation kit was used to purify CD4+ T cells from thawed PBMCs. Sample: CD4+ T cells from blood. The receptors stem from a human donor with classical Hodgkin lymphoma.

The chain links TRBV2 to TRBJ1-2; TRBD1 agrees at 10 bases. Germline CDR1 and CDR2: SNHLY and FYNNEI. The CDR3 extends over 16 amino acids. V lost 4 bases to trimming and J lost 8 bases; unmatched junction nucleotides: 13. Here the CDR3 DNA reads TGTGCCAGCAGTGCCTCACCGGGACAGGGGATGAGCGGCTACACCTTC. This sequence encodes CASSASPGQGMSGYTF.

The rearrangement links TRBV28 to TRBJ2-6; D not certain. This CDR3 is built from 17 residues. V dropped 6 bases and J dropped 0 bases, with 15 bases sitting between them. CDR1 is MDHEN, CDR2 SYDVKM, per germline. CDR3 coding DNA: TGTGCCAGCAGAAAAGGGTCCCCCCTCTCTGGGGCCAACGTCCTGACTTTC. This translates into CASRKGSPLSGANVLTF.

This clone has just one count. The chain couples TRBV15 to TRBJ2-7; the D gene is possibly TRBD2 (6 bases). The CDR3 loop spans 15 amino acids. Between the trimmed V and J ends, which lost 0 bases and 0 bases, there was a span of 9 bases. CDR1 is LNHNV, CDR2 YYDKDF, per germline (reference sequence). The CDR3 loop reads CATSRDKTSSYEQYF. In DNA, the CDR3 is TGTGCCACCAGCAGAGATAAGACTAGCTCCTACGAGCAGTACTTC.

The chain employs TRBV15 and TRBJ2-2; D remains unclear. CDR1 and CDR2 from the germline V gene are LNHNV and YYDKDF (reference sequence). The CDR3 consists of 16 residues. The V gene lost 0 bases and the J gene lost 0 bases, with 8 bases spanning the gap. This chain's CDR3 is CATSRDKTPNTGELFF. The CDR3 region has the DNA TGTGCCACCAGCAGAGATAAGACCCCGAACACCGGGGAGCTGTTTTTT.

The chain uses TRBV9 and TRBJ2-3; TRBD2 aligns across 7 bases. There are 17 residues in the CDR3. V shed 0 bases and J 3 bases; nucleotides not matched to a gene: 10. Germline CDR1 and CDR2: SGDLS and YYNGEE. For the CDR3, the DNA is TGTGCCAGCAGCGTAGCCGAGCGGGGTCGGGGGACAGATACGCAGTATTTT. Its translation: CASSVAERGRGTDTQYF.

This chain joins TRBV6-5 and TRBJ1-1, with D uncertain. V gave up 6 bases and J gave up 1 base, with 12 bases separating them. The CDR3 sequence is 14 residues long. The germline gives CDR1 MNHEY, CDR2 SVGAGI. The DNA of the CDR3 is TGTGCCAGCAGCCCTAAAGCCCCGAACACTGAAGCTTTCTTT. Protein: CASSPKAPNTEAFF.

DNA for the CDR3: TGCGCCAGCAGCCAAGATACGGGACAGACGATTGACAATGAGCAGTTCTTC. This gives the protein CASSQDTGQTIDNEQFF. The chain is built from TRBV4-3 and TRBJ2-1; 7 bases fit TRBD1. The CDR3 is 17 residues long. Per the germline V gene, CDR1 is LGHNA and CDR2 is YSLEER. V was clipped by 0 bases and J by 5 bases; unmatched bases: 10.

The chain recombines TRBV15 with TRBJ1-3; D not certain. CDR3 length: 15 amino acids. V was clipped by 0 bases and J by 4 bases, with 10 bases between them. Germline V lookup: CDR1 LNHNV, CDR2 YYDKDF (reference sequence). This CDR3 reads CATSRDRAAGNTIYF. CDR3 coding DNA: TGTGCCACCAGCAGAGATCGGGCAGCGGGAAACACCATATATTTT.

CDR3 coding DNA: TGTGCCAGCAGCCAGCGGACAGGGAATAATGAAAAACTGTTTTTT. It codes for CASSQRTGNNEKLFF. The rearrangement joins TRBV11-2 to TRBJ1-4; TRBD1 matches at 8 bases. V shed 5 bases, J shed 4 bases, and the junction held 6 bases outside the gene matches. CDR3 length: 15 residues. Looked up from germline, CDR1 is SGHAT and CDR2 is FQNNGV.

The CDR3 DNA reads TGTGCCAGCAGCTCATGGAGGAGGCAGGGAGATACGCAGTATTTT. It translates to CASSSWRRQGDTQYF. The chain uses TRBV7-2 and TRBJ2-3; D is perhaps TRBD1 or TRBD2 (5 bases each). Trimming left V 4 bases short and J 5 bases short, with 16 bases between. Germline V gene lookup returns CDR1 SGHTA and CDR2 FQGNSA. CDR3 size: 15 residues. Full variable domain (remainder filled in from reference TRBV7-2 and TRBJ2-3): GAGVSQSPSNKVTEKGKDVELRCDPISGHTALYWYRQSLGQGLEFLIYFQGNSAPDKSGLPSDRFSAERTGGSVSTLTIQRTQQEDSAVYLCASSSWRRQGDTQYFGPGTRLTVL.

The genes are TRBV9 and TRBJ2-3; TRBD2 matches at 7 bases. V shed 4 bases and J 2 bases; nucleotides not matched to a gene: 10. CDR3 length equals 16 residues. CDR1 SGDLS and CDR2 YYNGEE come from the germline V gene. The CDR3 coding sequence is TGTGCCAGCAGCCCCCGTGAAAGCGGGACCACAGATACGCAGTATTTT. Translating it yields CASSPRESGTTDTQYF. The full variable domain, in which reference TRBV9 and TRBJ2-3 provide the parts outside the CDR3, is DSGVTQTPKHLITATGQRVTLRCSPRSGDLSVYWYQQSLDQGLQFLIQYYNGEERAKGNILERFSAQQFPDLHSELNLSSLELGDSALYFCASSPRESGTTDTQYFGPGTRLTVL.

The gene calls are TRBV28 and TRBJ1-2; the D gene is possibly TRBD1 (5 bases). The CDR3 is made up of 13 amino acids. From germline, CDR1 is MDHEN and CDR2 SYDVKM. The V end lost 5 bases, the J end lost 1 base, and 8 bases lay between the germline ends. Here the CDR3 reads CASSPGSNYGYTF. DNA for the CDR3: TGTGCCAGCAGTCCAGGGAGTAACTATGGCTACACCTTC.

The CDR3 nucleotides are TGTGCCAGCAGCACTACAGGGGGCAGGAGCTCTGGAAACACCATATATTTT. Translating it yields CASSTTGGRSSGNTIYF. The rearrangement joins TRBV7-2 to TRBJ1-3, with TRBD1 matching 9 bases. The CDR3 runs to 17 residues. Trimming cost V 5 bases and J 0 bases; bases outside gene matches: 8. The germline V gene has CDR1 SGHTA and CDR2 FQGNSA.

The gene calls are TRBV5-6 and TRBJ1-4; D is possibly TRBD1 (5 bases). The CDR3 sequence is 15 residues long. Trimming pared 1 base from V and 7 bases from J, leaving 14 bases between. The germline gives CDR1 SGHDT, CDR2 YYEEEE. DNA for the CDR3: TGTGCCAGCAGCTTGTTCTCGGGGACGGGTGAAAAACTGTTTTTT. This sequence encodes CASSLFSGTGEKLFF.

The count of this clone is one. This rearrangement joins TRBV7-2 to TRBJ2-7; 7 positions agree with TRBD2. CDR1 and CDR2 (germline): SGHTA, FQGNSA. The CDR3 runs 14 residues. The V segment lost 2 bases and the J segment 2 bases; nucleotides outside the gene matches: 3. For the CDR3, the DNA is TGTGCCAGCAGCTTACGGGGGGACCCCTACGAGCAGTACTTC. Translating gives CASSLRGDPYEQYF.

The count of this clone is one. The chain uses TRBV28 and TRBJ1-5; 7 nucleotides line up with TRBD1. Trimming at V came to 6 bases and at J to 5 bases, leaving 10 bases not matched to a gene. Germline CDR1 reads MDHEN; CDR2 reads SYDVKM. The CDR3 spans 15 residues. The CDR3 DNA sequence: TGTGCCAGCAGCCTCCGGGACAGCCCCGATCAGCCCCAGCATTTT. It encodes CASSLRDSPDQPQHF.

The V call is TRBV7-6, the J call TRBJ2-3, with D unresolved. The CDR3 spans 12 residues. Germline V lookup: CDR1 SGHVS, CDR2 FNYEAQ. Deletions cut 1 base from V and 6 bases from J, with 5 bases between. CDR3 loop: CASSLGVDTQYF. Here the CDR3 DNA reads TGTGCCAGCAGCTTAGGGGTTGATACGCAGTATTTT.

V and J are TRBV6-6 and TRBJ1-5, with TRBD1 matching over 8 bases. This CDR3 spans 16 amino acids. In germline, CDR1 is MNHNY, CDR2 SVGAGI (reference sequence). Trimming cost V 2 bases and J 6 bases; bases outside gene matches: 9. In nucleotides, the CDR3 is TGTGCCAGCAGTTACCGCGGACAGGGCATGATTCAGCCCCAGCATTTT. Its protein is CASSYRGQGMIQPQHF.

Only one count was recorded for this clone. A junction boundary mismatches the germline segment, possibly from a read error. Other DNA sequences from this sample encode an identical CDR3 as well. The chain joins TRBV10-3 to TRBJ1-2; D gene uncertain. Germline CDR1 and CDR2: ENHRY and SYGVKD. The CDR3 has 14 amino acids. The CDR3 coding sequence is TGCGCCATCAGTGAGAAGAGGACCCAATATGGCTACACCTTC. Amino acid sequence: CAISEKRTQYGYTF.

The chain uses TRBV6-1 and TRBJ2-3, with TRBD1 as a possible D gene (8 bases). V was cut by 9 bases and J by 11 bases, with 18 bases left in between. The germline V gene has CDR1 MNHNS and CDR2 SASEGT. The CDR3 spans 12 residues. The CDR3: CASGGDRIRQYF. The CDR3 region has the DNA TGTGCCAGTGGGGGGGACAGGATCCGGCAGTATTTT.

The V gene is TRBV5-1, the J gene TRBJ1-6; D perhaps matches TRBD1 (5 bases). This CDR3 spans 16 amino acids. Between the trimmed V and J ends, which lost 4 bases and 5 bases, there was a span of 16 bases. In germline, CDR1 is SGHRS, CDR2 YFSETQ. The DNA of the CDR3 is TGCGCCAGCAGCGGGGGTGCTGACAGTAATAATTCACCCCTCCACTTT. Its protein is CASSGGADSNNSPLHF.

This chain links TRBV28 with TRBJ2-3; 10 nucleotides line up with TRBD2. The CDR3 totals 15 residues. Germline V gives CDR1 MDHEN, CDR2 SYDVKM. V gave up 6 bases and J gave up 1 base; unmatched junction bases: 4. CDR3 sequence (DNA): TGTGCCAGCAGCTTAGCGGGAGGTGGCACAGATACGCAGTATTTT. It codes for CASSLAGGGTDTQYF.

The chain recombines TRBV10-3 with TRBJ2-7, with TRBD1 matching 7 bases. The V and J ends lost 0 bases and 0 bases, in that order; junction bases with no gene match: 8. The length of the CDR3 is 17 residues. In germline, CDR1 is ENHRY, CDR2 SYGVKD. The CDR3 coding sequence is TGTGCCATCAGTGAGTCAGTGCTCCGGGACAGCTCCTACGAGCAGTACTTC. Amino acids: CAISESVLRDSSYEQYF.

This clone was seen only a few times. The chain couples TRBV7-6 to TRBJ2-3, with a possible D match to TRBD2 (5 bases). The CDR3 extends over 15 amino acids. V was pared by 1 base and J by 5 bases, with 13 bases between. The germline V gene has CDR1 SGHVS and CDR2 FNYEAQ. In DNA, the CDR3 is TGTGCCAGCAGCTTAGTCCGGGGTACCCAAGATACGCAGTATTTT. This translates into CASSLVRGTQDTQYF. The whole variable domain, remainder taken from reference TRBV7-6 and TRBJ2-3, is GAGVSQSPRYKVTKRGQDVALRCDPISGHVSLYWYRQALGQGPEFLTYFNYEAQQDKSGLPNDRFSAERPEGSISTLTIQRTEQRDSAMYRCASSLVRGTQDTQYFGPGTRLTVL.

V is TRBV4-1 and J is TRBJ2-5; 9 bases are shared with TRBD2. Germline V gene data show CDR1 as MGHRA and CDR2 as YSYEKL. CDR3 length equals 17 residues. J gave up 4 bases and V 1 base, and 10 bases lay outside the gene matches. CDR3 nucleotides: TGCGCCAGCAGCCAAGGGGAGGGGCTAGCGGGGAGAGAGACCCAGTACTTC. Its translation: CASSQGEGLAGRETQYF.

The J gene is TRBJ1-2, the V gene TRBV5-1; 9 positions agree with TRBD1. J gave up 8 bases and V 2 bases, and 7 bases lay outside the gene matches. CDR1 and CDR2 (germline): SGHRS, YFSETQ. The CDR3 is 14 residues long. CDR3 amino acids: CASSLTGTGIGYTF. The CDR3 DNA sequence: TGCGCCAGCAGCTTAACCGGGACAGGGATCGGCTACACCTTC. The whole variable domain, filled in from reference TRBV5-1 and TRBJ1-2, reads KAGVTQTPRYLIKTRGQQVTLSCSPISGHRSVSWYQQTPGQGLQFLFEYFSETQRNKGNFPGRFSGRQFSNSRSEMNVSTLELGDSALYLCASSLTGTGIGYTFGSGTRLTVV.

This chain uses TRBV11-2 with TRBJ2-4; possibly TRBD1 for D (6 bases). V lost 5 bases and J 3 bases, leaving 14 bases between the germline ends. The V gene's germline CDR1 is SGHAT and CDR2 FQNNGV. The CDR3 contains 15 residues. The CDR3 here is CASSALRDIKNIQYF. CDR3 DNA sequence: TGTGCCAGCAGCGCTCTCCGGGACATCAAAAACATTCAGTACTTC. Together with reference TRBV11-2 and TRBJ2-4, the CDR3 gives the full variable domain: EAGVAQSPRYKIIEKRQSVAFWCNPISGHATLYWYQQILGQGPKLLIQFQNNGVVDDSQLPKDRFSAERLKGVDSTLKIQPAKLEDSAVYLCASSALRDIKNIQYFGAGTRLSVL.